This TCR beta chain was captured by sequencing in a study of T cells after yellow fever vaccination. One entry per CDR3 protein, called by TCRdb with MiXCR from the 5' RACE reads. Here the sample spans about 340,000 distinct CDR3 sequences, roughly an eighth being singletons. This CDR3 contains 15 residues. CDR1 is SGHRS and CDR2 is YFSETQ in the germline V gene. V was shortened by 2 bases and J by 0 bases, with 8 bases between the two germline ends. Source: CD4+ T cells sorted from PBMCs, taken 15 days after the yellow fever booster vaccination. The sequence was collected from a man aged 18 to 29 who received the YFV17D yellow fever vaccine. The V call is TRBV5-1, the J call TRBJ1-4; D uncertain. Here the CDR3 reads CASSFSAATNEKLFF. CDR3 bases: TGCGCCAGCAGCTTCTCGGCGGCAACTAATGAAAAACTGTTTTTT.